Shown below are 4 T cell receptor beta chains from a single sample sequenced in a study of control samples from healthy donors and cancer patients. Libraries were prepared by immunoSEQ multiplex PCR; TCRdb keeps only in-frame clonotypes and omits some of them. This sample has about 82,000 clones, with approximately 94% found just once. The sample comprised blood. These receptors originate from a woman in her late teens or twenties in good health.

The chain uses TRBV5-4 and TRBJ2-7, with D possibly being TRBD1 (5 bases). This CDR3 has 16 residues. Trimming pared 3 bases from V and 5 bases from J, leaving 21 bases between. Germline V gives CDR1 SGHNT, CDR2 YYREEE (reference sequence). CDR3 bases: TGTGCCAGCAGCTCCTCAGGGCGGTTTTCGCTAAACGAGCAGTACTTC. Translating gives CASSSSGRFSLNEQYF.

This clone was recorded once. This CDR3 reads CASSWMTGGAPGELFF. CDR3 DNA: TGTGCCAGCAGCTGGATGACAGGGGGCGCCCCCGGGGAGCTGTTTTTT. The chain carries TRBV5-6 and TRBJ2-2; 10 bases agree with TRBD1. The germline gives CDR1 SGHDT, CDR2 YYEEEE. CDR3 size: 16 residues. V gave up 3 bases and J gave up 6 bases; unmatched junction bases: 8.

V usage is TRBV10-2 and J usage is TRBJ1-1, with D unresolved. Trimming stripped 3 bases from V and 10 bases from J, with 9 bases between. Germline-derived CDR1 and CDR2 are WSHSY and SAAADI. The CDR3 covers 11 residues. Written as DNA, the CDR3 is TGCGCCAGCAGTGACGGGTCGGGAGCTTTCTTT. It encodes CASSDGSGAFF.

The rearrangement uses TRBV21-1 and TRBJ2-2; TRBD1 is the table's D call, not checked against the DNA. TRBV21-1 is marked as a pseudogene. The CDR3 is 10 amino acids. The CDR3 loop reads CASSQGGLFF. The CDR3 DNA follows: TGTGCCAGCAGTCAGGGGGGGCTGTTTTTT.